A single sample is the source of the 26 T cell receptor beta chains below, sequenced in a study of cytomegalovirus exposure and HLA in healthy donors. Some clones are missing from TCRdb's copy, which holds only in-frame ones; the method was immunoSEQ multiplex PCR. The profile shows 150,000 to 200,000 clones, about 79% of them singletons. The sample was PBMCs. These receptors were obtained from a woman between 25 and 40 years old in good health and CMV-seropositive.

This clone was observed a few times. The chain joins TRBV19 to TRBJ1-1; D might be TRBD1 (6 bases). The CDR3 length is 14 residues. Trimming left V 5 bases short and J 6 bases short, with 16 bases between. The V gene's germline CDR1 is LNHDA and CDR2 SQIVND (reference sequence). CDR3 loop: CASSVGTSASEAFF. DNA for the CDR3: TGTGCCAGTAGTGTCGGGACAAGTGCCTCTGAAGCTTTCTTT.

Here the CDR3 reads CASSLSWYEQFF. For the CDR3, the DNA is TGTGCCAGCAGTTTGAGTTGGTATGAGCAGTTCTTC. The chain carries TRBV28 and TRBJ2-1; D is ambiguous. Germline CDR1 reads MDHEN; CDR2 reads SYDVKM. Between the trimmed V and J ends, which lost 3 bases and 8 bases, there was a span of 8 bases. The CDR3 spans 12 residues.

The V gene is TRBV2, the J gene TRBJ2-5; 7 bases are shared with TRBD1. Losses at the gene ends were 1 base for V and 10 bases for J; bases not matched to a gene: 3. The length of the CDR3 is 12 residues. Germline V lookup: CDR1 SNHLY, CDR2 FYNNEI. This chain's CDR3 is CASSEDRGVQYF. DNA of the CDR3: TGTGCCAGCAGTGAAGACAGGGGTGTCCAGTACTTC.

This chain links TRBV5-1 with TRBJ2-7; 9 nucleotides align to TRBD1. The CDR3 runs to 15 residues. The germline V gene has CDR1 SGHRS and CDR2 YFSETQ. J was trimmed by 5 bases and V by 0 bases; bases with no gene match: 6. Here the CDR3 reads CASSLEQGAQDEQYF. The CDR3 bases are TGCGCCAGCAGCTTGGAACAGGGGGCGCAAGACGAGCAGTACTTC. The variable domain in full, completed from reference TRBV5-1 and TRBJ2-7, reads KAGVTQTPRYLIKTRGQQVTLSCSPISGHRSVSWYQQTPGQGLQFLFEYFSETQRNKGNFPGRFSGRQFSNSRSEMNVSTLELGDSALYLCASSLEQGAQDEQYFGPGTRLTVT.

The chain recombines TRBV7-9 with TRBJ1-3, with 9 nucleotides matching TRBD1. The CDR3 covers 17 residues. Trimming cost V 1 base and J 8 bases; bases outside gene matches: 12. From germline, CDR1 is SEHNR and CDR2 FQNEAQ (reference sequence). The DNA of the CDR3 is TGTGCCAGCAGCTTAGGGCTCGGACAGGGGATAATTGACACCATATATTTT. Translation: CASSLGLGQGIIDTIYF.

For the CDR3, the DNA is TGTGCCTGGAGTGTAATAACTTACGAGCAGTACTTC. It encodes CAWSVITYEQYF. The J gene is TRBJ2-7, the V gene TRBV30, with no clear D. CDR3 size: 12 residues. Germline CDR1 reads GTSNPN; CDR2 reads SVGIG (reference sequence). V was clipped by 0 bases and J by 4 bases, with 7 bases between them.

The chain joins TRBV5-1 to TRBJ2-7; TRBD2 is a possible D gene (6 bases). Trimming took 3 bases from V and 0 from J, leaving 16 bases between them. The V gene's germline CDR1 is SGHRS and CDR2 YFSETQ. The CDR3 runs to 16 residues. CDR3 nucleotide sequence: TGCGCCAGCAGCTCGGGGGACTTTTCGAGCTCCTACGAGCAGTACTTC. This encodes CASSSGDFSSSYEQYF.

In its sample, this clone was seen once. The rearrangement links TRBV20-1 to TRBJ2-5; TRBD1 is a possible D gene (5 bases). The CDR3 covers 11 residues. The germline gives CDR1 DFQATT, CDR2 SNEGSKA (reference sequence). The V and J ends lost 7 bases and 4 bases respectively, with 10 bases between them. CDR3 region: CSVGVRETQYF. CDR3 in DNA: TGCAGTGTAGGGGTCCGAGAGACCCAGTACTTC.

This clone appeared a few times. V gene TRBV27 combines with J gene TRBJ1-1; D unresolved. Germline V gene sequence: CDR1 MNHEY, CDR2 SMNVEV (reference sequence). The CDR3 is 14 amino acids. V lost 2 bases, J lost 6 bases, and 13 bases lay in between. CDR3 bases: TGTGCCAGCAGTTTAAATGGCCCGTACGCTGAAGCTTTCTTT. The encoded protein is CASSLNGPYAEAFF.

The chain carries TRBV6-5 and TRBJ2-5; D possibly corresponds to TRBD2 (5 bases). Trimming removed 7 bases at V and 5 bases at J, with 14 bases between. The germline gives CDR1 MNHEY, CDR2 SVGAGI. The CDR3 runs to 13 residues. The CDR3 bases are TGTGCCAGCACCTCTATTGGCGGGGAGACCCAGTACTTC. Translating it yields CASTSIGGETQYF.

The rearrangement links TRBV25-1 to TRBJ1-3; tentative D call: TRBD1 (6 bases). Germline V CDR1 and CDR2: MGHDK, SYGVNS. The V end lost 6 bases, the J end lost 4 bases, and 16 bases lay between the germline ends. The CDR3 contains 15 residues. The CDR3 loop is CASSRPGQLGNTIYF. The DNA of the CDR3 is TGTGCCAGCAGCCGCCCGGGACAACTGGGAAACACCATATATTTT.

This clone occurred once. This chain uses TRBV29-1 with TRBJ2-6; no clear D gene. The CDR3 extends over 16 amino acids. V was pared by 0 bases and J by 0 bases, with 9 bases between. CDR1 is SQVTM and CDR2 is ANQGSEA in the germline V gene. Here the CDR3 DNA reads TGCAGCGTTGAAGATCCGGTGAGCTCTGGGGCCAACGTCCTGACTTTC. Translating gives CSVEDPVSSGANVLTF.

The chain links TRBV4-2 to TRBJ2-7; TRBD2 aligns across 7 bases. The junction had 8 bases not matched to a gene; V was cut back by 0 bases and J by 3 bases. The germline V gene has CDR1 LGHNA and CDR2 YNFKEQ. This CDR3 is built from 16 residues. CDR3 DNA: TGTGCCAGCAGCCAAGATACCGGGACTAACCGCTACGAGCAGTACTTC. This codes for CASSQDTGTNRYEQYF.

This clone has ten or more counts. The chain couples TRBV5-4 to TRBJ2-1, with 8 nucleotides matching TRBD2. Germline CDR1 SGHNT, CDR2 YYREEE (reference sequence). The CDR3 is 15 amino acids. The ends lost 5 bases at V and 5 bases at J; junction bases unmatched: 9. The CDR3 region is CASSKSGGLHNEQFF. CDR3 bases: TGTGCCAGCAGTAAATCGGGGGGGCTCCACAATGAGCAGTTCTTC.

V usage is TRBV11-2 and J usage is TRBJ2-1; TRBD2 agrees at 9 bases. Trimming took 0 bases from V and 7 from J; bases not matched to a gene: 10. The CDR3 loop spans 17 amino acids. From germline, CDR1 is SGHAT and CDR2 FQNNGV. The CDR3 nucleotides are TGTGCCAGCAGCTTAGATCTCGGCGGGAGGGCGGGGAATGAGCAGTTCTTC. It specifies CASSLDLGGRAGNEQFF.

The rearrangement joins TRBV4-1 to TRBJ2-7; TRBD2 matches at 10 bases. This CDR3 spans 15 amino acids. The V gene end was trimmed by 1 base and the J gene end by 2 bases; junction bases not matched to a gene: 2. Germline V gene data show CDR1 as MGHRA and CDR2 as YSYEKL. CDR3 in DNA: TGCGCCAGCAGCCAAGTTACTAGCGGGGCCTACGAGCAGTACTTC. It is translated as CASSQVTSGAYEQYF.

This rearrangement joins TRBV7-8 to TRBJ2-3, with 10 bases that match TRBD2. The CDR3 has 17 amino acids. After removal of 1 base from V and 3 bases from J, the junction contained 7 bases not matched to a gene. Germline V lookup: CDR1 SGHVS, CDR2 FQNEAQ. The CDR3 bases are TGTGCCAGCAGCTTAGTCGCTAGCGGGAGTCGAACAGATACGCAGTATTTT. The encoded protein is CASSLVASGSRTDTQYF.

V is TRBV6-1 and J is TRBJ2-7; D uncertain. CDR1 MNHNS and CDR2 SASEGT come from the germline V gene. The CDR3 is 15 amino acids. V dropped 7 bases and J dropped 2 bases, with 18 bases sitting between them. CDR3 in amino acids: CASKTFQELTYEQYF. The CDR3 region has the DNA TGTGCCAGCAAAACCTTTCAGGAATTAACCTACGAGCAGTACTTC.

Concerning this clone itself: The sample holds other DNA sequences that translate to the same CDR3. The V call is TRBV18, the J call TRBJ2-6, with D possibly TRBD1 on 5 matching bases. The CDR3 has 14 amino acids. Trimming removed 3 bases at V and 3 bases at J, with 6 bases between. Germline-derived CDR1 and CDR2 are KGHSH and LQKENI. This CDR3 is CASSPRDGANVLTF. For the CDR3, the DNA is TGTGCCAGCTCACCCAGGGATGGGGCCAACGTCCTGACTTTC.

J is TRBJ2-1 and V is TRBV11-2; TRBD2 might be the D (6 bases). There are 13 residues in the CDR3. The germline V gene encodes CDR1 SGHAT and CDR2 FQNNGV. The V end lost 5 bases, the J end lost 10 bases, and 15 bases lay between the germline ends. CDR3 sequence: CASSADGGLEQFF. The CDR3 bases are TGTGCCAGCAGCGCTGACGGGGGTTTGGAGCAGTTCTTC.

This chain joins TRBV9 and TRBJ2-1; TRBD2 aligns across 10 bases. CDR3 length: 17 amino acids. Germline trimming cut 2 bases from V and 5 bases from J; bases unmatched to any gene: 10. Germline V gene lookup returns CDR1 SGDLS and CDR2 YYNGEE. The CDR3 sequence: CASSVGPLAGDNNEQFF. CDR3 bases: TGTGCCAGCAGCGTCGGCCCCCTAGCGGGAGACAACAATGAGCAGTTCTTC.

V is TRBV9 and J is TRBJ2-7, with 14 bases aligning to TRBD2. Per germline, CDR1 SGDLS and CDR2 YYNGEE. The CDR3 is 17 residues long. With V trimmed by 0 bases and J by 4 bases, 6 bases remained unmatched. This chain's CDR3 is CASSVGLGLAGAYEQYF. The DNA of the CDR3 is TGTGCCAGCAGCGTAGGATTGGGACTAGCGGGAGCTTACGAGCAGTACTTC.

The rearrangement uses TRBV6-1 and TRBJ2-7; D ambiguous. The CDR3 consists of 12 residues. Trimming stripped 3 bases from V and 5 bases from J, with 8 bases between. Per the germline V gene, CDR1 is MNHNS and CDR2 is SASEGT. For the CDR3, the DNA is TGTGCCAGCAGTGACCGGGTACACGAGCAGTACTTC. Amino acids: CASSDRVHEQYF.

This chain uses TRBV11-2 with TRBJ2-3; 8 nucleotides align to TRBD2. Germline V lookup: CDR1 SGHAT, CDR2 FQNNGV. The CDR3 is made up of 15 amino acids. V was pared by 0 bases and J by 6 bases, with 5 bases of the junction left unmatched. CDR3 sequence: CASSLEGLVIDTQYF. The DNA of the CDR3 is TGTGCCAGCAGCTTAGAGGGACTAGTTATCGATACGCAGTATTTT.

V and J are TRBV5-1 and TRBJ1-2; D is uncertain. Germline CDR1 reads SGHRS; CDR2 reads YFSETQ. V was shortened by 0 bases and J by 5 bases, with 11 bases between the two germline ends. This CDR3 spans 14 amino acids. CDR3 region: CASSLGRKKYGYTF. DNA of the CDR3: TGCGCCAGCAGCTTGGGCAGAAAAAAATATGGCTACACCTTC.

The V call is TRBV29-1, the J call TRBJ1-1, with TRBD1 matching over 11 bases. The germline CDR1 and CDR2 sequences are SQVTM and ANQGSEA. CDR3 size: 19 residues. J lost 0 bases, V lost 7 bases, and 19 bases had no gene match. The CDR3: CSAEAGTGGPHAMNTEAFF. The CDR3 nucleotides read TGCAGCGCCGAGGCCGGGACAGGGGGACCACACGCCATGAACACTGAAGCTTTCTTT. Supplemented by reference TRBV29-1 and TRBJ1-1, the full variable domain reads SAVISQKPSRDICQRGTSLTIQCQVDSQVTMMFWYRQQPGQSLTLIATANQGSEATYESGFVIDKFPISRPNLTFSTLTVSNMSPEDSSIYLCSAEAGTGGPHAMNTEAFFGQGTRLTVV.